Following are 26 T cell receptor beta chains from one sample sequenced in a study of high-grade serous ovarian cancer treatment subgroups (dated by TCRdb to the early 2020s). The library was obtained by the immunoSEQ multiplex PCR assay. TCRdb provides this immuneACCESS table in a form limited to in-frame rearrangements. Some clones are lacking; in checked studies, under half of them reflect an unresolved V gene, and why the rest are absent is not known. This sample holds 5,500 to 6,000 clones; less than 70% were observed only once. 13% to 15% of the sample is taken by the ten largest. The tumor samples were collected prior to definitive surgery or chemotherapy. Material for sequencing was tumor tissue. The origin of the receptors is a human donor with high-grade serous ovarian cancer.

The gene calls are TRBV5-1 and TRBJ2-1; 8 bases match TRBD1. The CDR3 totals 17 residues. With 4 bases clipped from V and 6 bases from J, the junction kept 15 bases outside the gene matches. Germline V gene sequence: CDR1 SGHRS, CDR2 YFSETQ. This chain's CDR3 is CASSRPPTGVPSNEQFF. The DNA for the CDR3 is TGCGCCAGCAGCCGACCCCCGACAGGGGTCCCCTCCAATGAGCAGTTCTTC.

The rearrangement joins TRBV4-3 to TRBJ2-4; 7 nucleotides agree with TRBD1. The V and J ends lost 1 base and 2 bases, in that order; junction bases with no gene match: 14. The CDR3 sequence is 19 residues long. The germline gives CDR1 LGHNA, CDR2 YSLEER. The CDR3 DNA follows: TGCGCCAGCAGCCAAGGAAAGGGGGCGCCCGGACTGACCAAAAACATTCAGTACTTC. Protein: CASSQGKGAPGLTKNIQYF.

The J gene is TRBJ2-2, the V gene TRBV27, with a tentative D call TRBD2 (5 bases). This CDR3 has 13 amino acids. CDR1 and CDR2 from the germline V gene are MNHEY and SMNVEV (reference sequence). The V end was cut by 2 bases, the J end by 6 bases, with 7 bases between. The CDR3 sequence: CASSLRGPGELFF. The CDR3 DNA reads as TGTGCCAGCAGTTTACGCGGGCCCGGGGAGCTGTTTTTT.

The CDR3 sequence: CASSYGATGGYKEQYF. The CDR3 DNA follows: TGTGCCAGCAGTTACGGGGCAACAGGGGGCTACAAGGAGCAGTACTTC. V is TRBV6-5 and J is TRBJ2-5; TRBD1 agrees at 9 bases. Trimming cost V 2 bases and J 11 bases; bases outside gene matches: 15. The CDR3 is made up of 16 amino acids. Germline lookup yields CDR1 MNHEY and CDR2 SVGAGI.

The CDR3 sequence is CASSLAYRGQGYTF. CDR3 in DNA: TGTGCCAGCAGCTTAGCGTACAGGGGGCAAGGCTACACCTTC. The rearrangement joins TRBV7-2 to TRBJ1-2; 9 bases are shared with TRBD1. Germline CDR1 SGHTA, CDR2 FQGNSA. This CDR3 has 14 residues. The ends lost 0 bases at V and 8 bases at J; junction bases unmatched: 4.

The chain recombines TRBV7-2 with TRBJ1-2; no definite D call. This CDR3 region has 13 residues. The V gene's germline CDR1 is SGHTA and CDR2 FQGNSA. The V end was cut by 4 bases, the J end by 6 bases, with 12 bases between. CDR3 region: CASSWQAGNGYTF. DNA for the CDR3: TGTGCCAGCAGCTGGCAGGCCGGTAATGGCTACACCTTC.

The chain has TRBV25-1 and TRBJ1-1; D might be TRBD1 (5 bases). In germline, CDR1 is MGHDK, CDR2 SYGVNS. The CDR3 runs 16 residues. Trimming removed 1 base at V and 2 bases at J, with 14 bases between. This chain's CDR3 is CASSESLGQLNTEAFF. The DNA for the CDR3 is TGTGCCAGCAGTGAATCTTTGGGGCAGCTTAACACTGAAGCTTTCTTT.

J is TRBJ2-7 and V is TRBV5-1, with D perhaps TRBD2 (6 bases). Between the trimmed V and J ends, which lost 0 bases and 6 bases, there was a span of 13 bases. The CDR3 is made up of 14 amino acids. The germline gives CDR1 SGHRS, CDR2 YFSETQ. CDR3 sequence reads: CASSLAGGLGEQYF. The CDR3 DNA follows: TGCGCCAGCAGCTTGGCCGGGGGATTAGGCGAGCAGTACTTC.

The rearrangement links TRBV4-2 to TRBJ2-3; D uncertain. Trimming stripped 0 bases from V and 1 base from J, with 11 bases between. The CDR3 spans 16 residues. CDR1 and CDR2 (germline): LGHNA, YNFKEQ. The CDR3 DNA is TGTGCCAGCAGCCAAGAGGGATCATGGGGCACAGATACGCAGTATTTT. It yields the protein CASSQEGSWGTDTQYF.

V usage is TRBV9 and J usage is TRBJ1-6; no firm D call. This CDR3 has 16 amino acids. The germline V and J ends were trimmed by 0 bases and 1 base, with 8 bases remaining between them. Germline CDR1 reads SGDLS; CDR2 reads YYNGEE. In DNA form, the CDR3 reads TGTGCCAGCAGCGTAGGACCCGGTTCCTATAATTCACCCCTCCACTTT. Its translation is CASSVGPGSYNSPLHF.

The chain joins TRBV4-1 to TRBJ1-3, with D uncertain. This CDR3 has 13 residues. CDR1 and CDR2 from the germline V gene are MGHRA and YSYEKL. V was clipped by 0 bases and J by 8 bases, with 8 bases between them. The CDR3: CASSQDRADTIYF. Here the CDR3 DNA reads TGCGCCAGCAGCCAAGATAGGGCAGACACCATATATTTT.

Sample share makes this clone medium-sized. J is TRBJ1-6 and V is TRBV7-9; unclear D gene. This CDR3 spans 12 amino acids. The ends were cut back, 0 bases at V and 14 bases at J, with 8 bases in the middle. The germline gives CDR1 SEHNR, CDR2 FQNEAQ (reference sequence). CDR3: CASSLAGLTLHF. The CDR3 nucleotides are TGTGCCAGCAGCTTAGCCGGCCTCACCCTCCACTTT.

This clone was seen a handful of times. As DNA, the CDR3 is TGTGCCAGCACAGGGCTTGGGGAAGCTTTCTTT. It translates to CASTGLGEAFF. The gene calls are TRBV7-9 and TRBJ1-1; the D gene is possibly TRBD1 (5 bases). Germline CDR1 and CDR2: SEHNR and FQNEAQ (reference sequence). The CDR3 has 11 residues. Trimming stripped 7 bases from V and 8 bases from J, with 11 bases between.

The genes are TRBV18 and TRBJ2-2; D gene ambiguous. Trimming shortened V by 5 bases and J by 3 bases, and 7 bases separated the two germline ends. Germline values: CDR1 KGHSH, CDR2 LQKENI. CDR3 size: 13 residues. The CDR3 coding sequence is TGTGCCAGCTCAGCCTTAGACACCGGGGAGCTGTTTTTT. Translation: CASSALDTGELFF.

This chain joins TRBV27 and TRBJ2-3, with 10 bases fitting TRBD1. V shed 3 bases and J 7 bases; nucleotides not matched to a gene: 4. CDR3 length: 14 residues. Germline V gene lookup returns CDR1 MNHEY and CDR2 SMNVEV (reference sequence). For the CDR3, the DNA is TGTGCCAGCAGTTTGGGACAGGGGTCAAATACGCAGTATTTT. This gives the protein CASSLGQGSNTQYF.

This chain uses TRBV18 with TRBJ2-7; TRBD1 is a possible D gene (7 bases). The germline V and J ends were trimmed by 3 bases and 2 bases, with 20 bases remaining between them. The germline V gene encodes CDR1 KGHSH and CDR2 LQKENI. This CDR3 has 17 residues. CDR3 DNA sequence: TGTGCCAGCTCACCTTTACAGGGGACGGGGGCCGCCTACGAGCAGTACTTC. The encoded protein is CASSPLQGTGAAYEQYF.

The rearrangement uses TRBV4-3 and TRBJ1-3; the D is unclear. Trimming cost V 0 bases and J 0 bases, with 9 bases left between them. Germline V CDR1 and CDR2: LGHNA, YSLEER. This CDR3 contains 16 residues. The chain's CDR3 is CASSQDVGSSGNTIYF. The CDR3, as DNA: TGCGCCAGCAGCCAAGACGTCGGAAGCTCTGGAAACACCATATATTTT.

The chain links TRBV9 to TRBJ2-2; possibly TRBD2 for D (6 bases). CDR3 length: 16 residues. The V gene lost 4 bases and the J gene lost 5 bases, with 18 bases spanning the gap. In germline, CDR1 is SGDLS, CDR2 YYNGEE. In DNA form, the CDR3 reads TGTGCCAGCAGCCCGCCGGGGGTGGGGGGTACCGGGGAGCTGTTTTTT. Translation: CASSPPGVGGTGELFF.

The chain employs TRBV5-1 and TRBJ2-3; 7 bases fit TRBD1. Unmatched junction bases numbered 11, after V lost 4 bases and J lost 6 bases. The CDR3 loop spans 15 amino acids. Germline CDR1 SGHRS, CDR2 YFSETQ. The CDR3: CASSPATGSGDTQYF. The CDR3 bases are TGCGCCAGCAGCCCCGCGACAGGGTCAGGGGATACGCAGTATTTT.

The chain's CDR3 is CASSLRGQPQHF. In DNA, the CDR3 is TGTGCCAGCAGTTTGAGGGGGCAGCCCCAGCATTTT. The chain has TRBV27 and TRBJ1-5; D might be TRBD1 (6 bases). Germline CDR1 is MNHEY and CDR2 is SMNVEV (reference sequence). The CDR3 covers 12 residues. V lost 3 bases to trimming and J lost 7 bases, with 7 bases between them.

The V and J genes are TRBV5-6 and TRBJ2-7, with D possibly TRBD1 on 6 matching bases. CDR1 and CDR2 from the germline V gene are SGHDT and YYEEEE. CDR3 length: 15 amino acids. Trimming left V 3 bases short and J 6 bases short, with 19 bases between. CDR3 amino acids: CASSSVNRAHGEQYF. The CDR3 DNA reads as TGTGCCAGCAGCTCGGTAAACAGGGCCCACGGCGAGCAGTACTTC. Full variable domain (remainder filled in from reference TRBV5-6 and TRBJ2-7): DAGVTQSPTHLIKTRGQQVTLRCSPKSGHDTVSWYQQALGQGPQFIFQYYEEEERQRGNFPDRFSGHQFPNYSSELNVNALLLGDSALYLCASSSVNRAHGEQYFGPGTRLTVT.

The chain is built from TRBV7-9 and TRBJ1-6; D not certain. V lost 3 bases and J 5 bases, leaving 17 bases between the germline ends. CDR3 length equals 17 residues. CDR1 and CDR2 from the germline V gene are SEHNR and FQNEAQ (reference sequence). This chain's CDR3 is CASSFLEGFFDNSPLHF. The CDR3, as DNA: TGTGCCAGCAGCTTCCTGGAGGGTTTTTTCGATAATTCACCCCTCCACTTT. The full variable domain, completed using reference TRBV7-9 and TRBJ1-6, is DTGVSQNPRHKITKRGQNVTFRCDPISEHNRLYWYRQTLGQGPEFLTYFQNEAQLEKSRLLSDRFSAERPKGSFSTLEIQRTEQGDSAMYLCASSFLEGFFDNSPLHFGNGTRLTVT.

This chain links TRBV23-1 with TRBJ2-6; D is unresolved. TRBV23-1 is sorted into the ORF group, with uncertain function. The length of the CDR3 is 18 residues. The ends were cut back, 4 bases at V and 5 bases at J, with 21 bases in the middle. The CDR3 region has the DNA TGCGCCAGCAGTCTTAGAATTACGCAACAAAGTCGGGCCAACGTCCTGACTTTC. This sequence encodes CASSLRITQQSRANVLTF.

V gene TRBV6-1 combines with J gene TRBJ2-7, with 7 bases aligning to TRBD1. The CDR3 length is 15 residues. Trimming at V came to 7 bases and at J to 1 base, leaving 10 bases not matched to a gene. Germline V gene lookup returns CDR1 MNHNS and CDR2 SASEGT. CDR3 bases: TGTGCCAGCATGGTGCAGGACAGGAGTTCCTACGAGCAGTACTTC. This codes for CASMVQDRSSYEQYF.

This chain uses TRBV7-9 with TRBJ2-2; TRBD1 matches 8 bases. Trimming cost V 5 bases and J 8 bases; bases outside gene matches: 13. The length of the CDR3 is 16 residues. Germline V gene data show CDR1 as SEHNR and CDR2 as FQNEAQ (reference sequence). In DNA, the CDR3 is TGTGCCAGCAGCAGCCTCGGGACAGGCAGGTCTGGGGAGCTGTTTTTT. Its translation: CASSSLGTGRSGELFF.

The chain links TRBV10-1 to TRBJ2-2; TRBD2 agrees at 8 bases. Trimming cost V 4 bases and J 0 bases; bases outside gene matches: 1. CDR3 length equals 15 residues. Germline CDR1 and CDR2: WNHNN and SYGVQD (reference sequence). The CDR3 nucleotides read TGCGCCAGCAGTGGACTAGCGACGAACACCGGGGAGCTGTTTTTT. It translates to CASSGLATNTGELFF.